This TCR beta chain was identified in a study of T cells in Graves' hyperthyroidism and ophthalmopathy. Researchers amplified the TCR beta CDR3 regions from RNA transcripts. First-round RT-PCR targeting the TCR CDR3 was performed with the HTBI primer set. In TCRdb, the multiplex PCR reads were re-called with MiXCR into one record per CDR3 protein. The sample includes approximately 430,000 distinct CDR3 sequences, 15% to 18% seen only once; the top ten take approximately 8%. The table lists this clonotype with many counts. Graves' hyperthyroidism was deemed stable absent ophthalmopathy progression within 18 months. Each patient was aged 18 to 65 and had newly diagnosed hyperthyroidism of under 2 months' duration. Fresh peripheral blood, about 9.6 ml, yielded the PBMCs. Germline V CDR1 and CDR2: SNHLY, FYNNEI. Trimming at V came to 3 bases and at J to 7 bases, leaving 11 bases not matched to a gene. This CDR3 has 16 residues.

The J gene is TRBJ1-5, the V gene TRBV2, with 8 bases lining up with TRBD1. Sequences were obtained from blood. This TCR was recovered from a woman between 18 and 30 years old with Graves' hyperthyroidism. The CDR3 DNA sequence: TGTGCCAGCAGTGATCCCAGGACAGGGCGTTACCAGCCCCAGCATTTT. Encoded protein: CASSDPRTGRYQPQHF.